The T cell receptor (beta chain) under discussion was sequenced for a study of Graves' ophthalmopathy and Graves' hyperthyroidism. CAS ≥3, NOSPECS ≥4, moderate-to-severe activity and duration under 3 months marked donors with ophthalmopathy. Trimming removed 3 bases at V and 0 bases at J, with 6 bases between. The CDR3 extends over 14 amino acids. From germline, CDR1 is MRHNA and CDR2 SNTAGT. Amplification targeted the TCR beta CDR3 regions, with RNA transcripts as the source material. Amplification began with first-round RT-PCR using HTBI primers, then second-round multiplex PCR was performed. TCRdb redid the calling of the multiplex PCR reads with MiXCR, one entry per CDR3 protein. The sample lists 170,000 or so distinct CDR3 sequences, about 40% occurring once. Note on this clonotype: Its specificity is unknown.

Overall study results and limits: Ophthalmopathy progression was predicted by the model at approximately 71% sensitivity and under 75% specificity. Most thyroid clonotypes expanded beyond 0.001 frequency were also found in blood. Using a 13-signature model, the authors split ophthalmopathy from stable hyperthyroidism, with about 90% sensitivity and approximately 78% specificity.

The sequenced sample consisted of peripheral blood. This clonotype was obtained from a woman in her thirties or forties with Graves' ophthalmopathy. V and J are TRBV6-4 and TRBJ1-5, with D tentatively TRBD1 (5 bases). CDR3 residues: CASSEDTSNQPQHF. The CDR3 bases are TGTGCCAGCAGTGAGGACACTAGCAATCAGCCCCAGCATTTT.